Following are 25 T cell receptor beta chains from one sample sequenced in a study of OX40 agonist ivuxolimab in advanced cancers. TCRdb's table, derived via immunoSEQ multiplex PCR, lists solely in-frame clones and lacks some. Counted here are about 58,000 clones, roughly 88% occurring once; the ten biggest clones make up about 3%. This specimen was CD4+ or CD8+ T cells sorted from blood, taken in a trial of the OX40 agonist ivuxolimab. The receptors stem from an adult with an advanced solid tumor such as melanoma, head and neck, liver or kidney cancer.

V usage is TRBV7-3 and J usage is TRBJ2-2, with 7 positions matching TRBD1. Trimming at V came to 3 bases and at J to 6 bases, leaving 1 base not matched to a gene. Germline V gene sequence: CDR1 SGHTA, CDR2 FQGTGA. The CDR3 is 13 residues long. CDR3: CASSFQGAGELFF. The CDR3 coding sequence is TGTGCCAGCAGCTTTCAGGGGGCCGGGGAGCTGTTTTTT.

V gene TRBV2 combines with J gene TRBJ2-2, with D possibly being TRBD1 (6 bases). The CDR3 length is 15 residues. Germline-derived CDR1 and CDR2 are SNHLY and FYNNEI. Trimming pared 5 bases from V and 5 bases from J, leaving 15 bases between. This chain's CDR3 is CASSPWGRSTGELFF. The CDR3 nucleotides read TGTGCCAGCAGTCCCTGGGGGCGCAGTACCGGGGAGCTGTTTTTT.

The chain uses TRBV6-5 and TRBJ2-3; 9 bases match TRBD1. The germline V gene has CDR1 MNHEY and CDR2 SVGAGI. Trimming cost V 6 bases and J 4 bases; bases outside gene matches: 5. This CDR3 contains 14 residues. The CDR3 DNA follows: TGTGCCAGCAGAACCGGGACAGGGTCAGATACGCAGTATTTT. Residues: CASRTGTGSDTQYF.

For the CDR3, the DNA is TGTGCCAGTAGCCAAAGCGGCAGCTCCTACAATGAGCAGTTCTTC. It translates to CASSQSGSSYNEQFF. The gene calls are TRBV19 and TRBJ2-1; D might be TRBD2 (5 bases). CDR1 LNHDA and CDR2 SQIVND come from the germline V gene (reference sequence). The V gene lost 6 bases and the J gene lost 0 bases, with 12 bases spanning the gap. There are 15 residues in the CDR3.

The rearrangement links TRBV2 to TRBJ2-7, with D possibly being TRBD1 (5 bases). V was pared by 5 bases and J by 4 bases, with 9 bases between. This CDR3 is built from 12 residues. The germline V gene has CDR1 SNHLY and CDR2 FYNNEI. The CDR3 reads CASSRTNYEQYF. DNA for the CDR3: TGTGCCAGCAGTAGGACAAATTACGAGCAGTACTTC. The full variable domain, its missing parts supplied by reference TRBV2 and TRBJ2-7, is EPEVTQTPSHQVTQMGQEVILRCVPISNHLYFYWYRQILGQKVEFLVSFYNNEISEKSEIFDDQFSVERPDGSNFTLKIRSTKLEDSAMYFCASSRTNYEQYFGPGTRLTVT.

As to this clone: Other DNA sequences within the sample encode an identical CDR3. The chain has TRBV4-3 and TRBJ2-3; D is perhaps TRBD1 (6 bases). Per germline, CDR1 LGHNA and CDR2 YSLEER. V was cut by 1 base and J by 6 bases, with 14 bases left in between. CDR3 length: 15 residues. The CDR3 sequence: CASSQAGRGYDTQYF. The CDR3 nucleotides are TGCGCCAGCAGCCAAGCGGGCAGGGGATATGATACGCAGTATTTT.

The rearrangement joins TRBV6-5 to TRBJ2-5; unclear D gene. The CDR3 loop spans 14 amino acids. The ends were cut back, 4 bases at V and 4 bases at J, with 13 bases in the middle. Germline values: CDR1 MNHEY, CDR2 SVGAGI. The CDR3 DNA reads TGTGCCAGCAGTTTGTCGGGCCACGGAGAGACCCAGTACTTC. It yields the protein CASSLSGHGETQYF.

J is TRBJ2-4 and V is TRBV28; TRBD2 might be the D (5 bases). V gave up 1 base and J gave up 8 bases, with 15 bases separating them. CDR1 and CDR2 from the germline V gene are MDHEN and SYDVKM. This CDR3 comprises 15 residues. The CDR3 is CASSLSGKRGYIQYF. The CDR3, as DNA: TGTGCCAGCAGTTTATCAGGAAAACGCGGGTACATTCAGTACTTC.

The chain couples TRBV29-1 to TRBJ2-7, with D perhaps TRBD1 (6 bases). The CDR3 spans 14 residues. The V end was cut by 3 bases, the J end by 6 bases, with 18 bases between. Germline-derived CDR1 and CDR2 are SQVTM and ANQGSEA. The CDR3 DNA is TGCAGCGTTGATGGGGCAGGGGAGTTCAGCGAGCAGTACTTC. Translation: CSVDGAGEFSEQYF.

The chain couples TRBV30 to TRBJ2-2, with unresolved D. In germline, CDR1 is GTSNPN, CDR2 SVGIG (reference sequence). V lost 4 bases and J 3 bases, leaving 3 bases between the germline ends. The CDR3 consists of 11 residues. This CDR3 reads CAWTDTGELFF. In DNA, the CDR3 is TGTGCCTGGACTGACACCGGGGAGCTGTTTTTT.

The V and J genes are TRBV19 and TRBJ2-3, with D possibly being TRBD1 or TRBD2 (5 bases each). V dropped 1 base and J dropped 1 base, with 12 bases sitting between them. This CDR3 spans 16 amino acids. Germline CDR1 and CDR2: LNHDA and SQIVND (reference sequence). The CDR3 DNA follows: TGTGCCAGTAGTATAGTAGGGGACGCGCGCACAGATACGCAGTATTTT. This sequence encodes CASSIVGDARTDTQYF.

V usage is TRBV19 and J usage is TRBJ1-3; D is uncertain. Germline V gene lookup returns CDR1 LNHDA and CDR2 SQIVND (reference sequence). The CDR3 is 14 residues long. Trimming removed 9 bases from V and 0 bases from J, with 12 bases in between. The CDR3 here is CASAPLSSGNTIYF. CDR3 nucleotides: TGTGCCAGCGCCCCATTAAGCTCTGGAAACACCATATATTTT.

The chain uses TRBV6-6 and TRBJ2-1, with D unclear. This CDR3 comprises 13 residues. Germline V gene data show CDR1 as MNHNY and CDR2 as SVGAGI (reference sequence). The V and J ends lost 0 bases and 11 bases respectively, with 11 bases between them. The CDR3 nucleotides are TGTGCCAGCAGTTACTCGGAGTTAGCACAGCAGTTCTTC. The encoded protein is CASSYSELAQQFF.

The chain carries TRBV7-6 and TRBJ2-3; D unresolved. Germline V lookup: CDR1 SGHVS, CDR2 FNYEAQ. The CDR3 covers 16 residues. With 1 base removed from V and 2 bases from J, the gap between germline ends came to 13 bases. CDR3 nucleotides: TGTGCCAGCAGCTTAGGAGTAATCTACCCCACAGATACGCAGTATTTT. It yields the protein CASSLGVIYPTDTQYF.

This clone is a singleton in its sample. The CDR3, as DNA: TGTGCCTGGAGTGTACGCGGGAGTGTCGAGCAGTACTTC. Encoded protein: CAWSVRGSVEQYF. This chain uses TRBV30 with TRBJ2-7; TRBD2 matches at 7 bases. Germline lookup yields CDR1 GTSNPN and CDR2 SVGIG (reference sequence). The CDR3 sequence is 13 residues long. V gave up 0 bases and J gave up 6 bases; unmatched junction bases: 5.

This clone was counted a single time. Likely a read error: the CDR3 ends without its conserved phenylalanine or tryptophan. The chain links TRBV7-2 to TRBJ1-2, with a weak D call TRBD1 (6 bases). Germline V gene data show CDR1 as SGHTA and CDR2 as FQGNSA. Trimming stripped 4 bases from V and 6 bases from J, with 21 bases between. The CDR3 has 16 amino acids. In DNA form, the CDR3 reads TGTGCCAGCAGCTACCCCGGGCGACAGGTCCGCGATGGCTACACCCTC. Translation gives CASSYPGRQVRDGYTL.

J is TRBJ2-6 and V is TRBV29-1; the D gene is possibly TRBD2 (5 bases). CDR3 size: 15 residues. Germline V gene data show CDR1 as SQVTM and CDR2 as ANQGSEA. V was trimmed by 5 bases and J by 4 bases, leaving 15 bases between them. In DNA form, the CDR3 reads TGCAGCGTTTCGCCGGGGTCAGGAGGGGCCAACGTCCTGACTTTC. This translates into CSVSPGSGGANVLTF.

V gene TRBV20-1 combines with J gene TRBJ2-7, with D unresolved. Germline CDR1 DFQATT, CDR2 SNEGSKA (reference sequence). The length of the CDR3 is 11 residues. Trimming stripped 5 bases from V and 3 bases from J, with 8 bases between. This CDR3 reads CSAETVYEQYF. The CDR3, as DNA: TGCAGTGCTGAGACGGTCTACGAGCAGTACTTC.

The chain combines TRBV5-4 with TRBJ1-2, with D unresolved. CDR1 and CDR2 (germline): SGHNT, YYREEE (reference sequence). CDR3 length equals 15 residues. The V gene lost 1 base and the J gene lost 4 bases, with 14 bases spanning the gap. CDR3 amino acids: CASSLYSLGTYGYTF. CDR3 nucleotides: TGTGCCAGCAGCTTGTACTCGCTGGGCACCTATGGCTACACCTTC. The complete variable domain, with remaining parts taken from reference TRBV5-4 and TRBJ1-2, reads ETGVTQSPTHLIKTRGQQVTLRCSSQSGHNTVSWYQQALGQGPQFIFQYYREEENGRGNFPPRFSGLQFPNYSSELNVNALELDDSALYLCASSLYSLGTYGYTFGSGTRLTVV.

The V and J genes are TRBV5-1 and TRBJ1-1; a possible D gene is TRBD1 (5 bases). Per the germline V gene, CDR1 is SGHRS and CDR2 is YFSETQ. Trimming removed 0 bases at V and 10 bases at J, with 13 bases between. This CDR3 spans 13 amino acids. CDR3: CASSLAGTGAAFF. CDR3 bases: TGCGCCAGCAGCTTGGCCGGAACAGGAGCAGCTTTCTTT.

The V and J genes are TRBV4-1 and TRBJ1-3; D ambiguous. V lost 0 bases and J 4 bases, leaving 10 bases between the germline ends. The CDR3 extends over 15 amino acids. Germline V gene sequence: CDR1 MGHRA, CDR2 YSYEKL. The CDR3 coding sequence is TGCGCCAGCAGCCAAGATGCGGGATCAGGAAACACCATATATTTT. Amino acids: CASSQDAGSGNTIYF.

The chain carries TRBV6-1 and TRBJ2-2; 7 nucleotides match TRBD1. The CDR3 contains 15 residues. The ends lost 6 bases at V and 0 bases at J; junction bases unmatched: 4. Germline CDR1 reads MNHNS; CDR2 reads SASEGT. CDR3 DNA sequence: TGTGCCAGCAGAGTAGACAGGGCGAACACCGGGGAGCTGTTTTTT. Translated, it gives CASRVDRANTGELFF.

The chain employs TRBV28 and TRBJ1-1, with D possibly matching TRBD1 (6 bases). CDR3 length: 13 residues. Germline loops: CDR1 MDHEN, CDR2 SYDVKM. V gave up 6 bases and J gave up 11 bases, with 19 bases separating them. The CDR3 loop is CASRQYRDDEAFF. DNA of the CDR3: TGTGCCAGCAGACAATACAGGGATGATGAGGCTTTCTTT.

This clone was observed once. The chain joins TRBV6-6 to TRBJ2-7; 9 bases are shared with TRBD1. The CDR3 covers 16 residues. J lost 0 bases, V lost 4 bases, and 7 bases had no gene match. In germline, CDR1 is MNHNY, CDR2 SVGAGI (reference sequence). The CDR3: CASSSLDRGSSYEQYF. For the CDR3, the DNA is TGTGCCAGCAGTTCCTTGGACAGGGGAAGCTCCTACGAGCAGTACTTC.

The chain carries TRBV5-1 and TRBJ2-1; 8 nucleotides agree with TRBD2. This CDR3 is 15 amino acids long. The V gene's germline CDR1 is SGHRS and CDR2 YFSETQ. The V segment lost 6 bases and the J segment 1 base; nucleotides outside the gene matches: 6. The CDR3 DNA reads TGCGCCAGCACAGAGAGCGGGAGTTCCTACAATGAGCAGTTCTTC. Protein: CASTESGSSYNEQFF.